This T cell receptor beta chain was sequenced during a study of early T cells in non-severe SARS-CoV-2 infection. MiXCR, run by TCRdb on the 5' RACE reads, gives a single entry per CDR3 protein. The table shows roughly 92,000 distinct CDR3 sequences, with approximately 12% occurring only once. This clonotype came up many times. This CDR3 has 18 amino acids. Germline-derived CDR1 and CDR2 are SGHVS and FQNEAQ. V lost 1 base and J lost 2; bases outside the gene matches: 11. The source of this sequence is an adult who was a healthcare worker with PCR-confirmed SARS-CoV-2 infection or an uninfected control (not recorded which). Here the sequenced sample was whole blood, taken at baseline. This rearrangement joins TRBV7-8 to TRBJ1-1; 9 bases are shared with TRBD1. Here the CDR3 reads CASSLGGGTGFFNTEAFF. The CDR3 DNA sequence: TGTGCCAGCAGCTTAGGTGGCGGGACAGGGTTTTTTAACACTGAAGCTTTCTTT.